One sample yielded the 3 T cell receptor beta chains listed below, sequenced in a study of cytomegalovirus exposure and HLA in healthy donors. In the PCR, 60 Vbeta and 13 Jbeta primers were used. Measured with immunoSEQ multiplex PCR; TCRdb has only the in-frame clones, and not every one. This repertoire shows 120,000 to 150,000 clones, roughly 80% found once; its top ten account for under 3%. Sequenced material: PBMCs. The receptors derive from a man between 35 and 55 years old in good health and CMV-seropositive.

This sequence joins TRBV7-9 and TRBJ2-7; 9 bases are shared with TRBD1. After removal of 3 bases from V and 2 bases from J, the junction contained 5 bases not matched to a gene. This CDR3 has 15 residues. Germline V lookup: CDR1 SEHNR, CDR2 FQNEAQ (reference sequence). The chain's CDR3 is CASSFERQGAYEQYF. The CDR3 coding sequence is TGTGCCAGCAGCTTCGAACGACAGGGGGCCTACGAGCAGTACTTC.

The chain uses TRBV9 and TRBJ1-1, with no clear D. Per germline, CDR1 SGDLS and CDR2 YYNGEE. V lost 3 bases to trimming and J lost 2 bases, with 11 bases between them. The CDR3 is 14 amino acids. CDR3 residues: CASSAQLENTEAFF. CDR3 coding DNA: TGTGCCAGCAGCGCCCAGCTAGAAAACACTGAAGCTTTCTTT.

The V and J genes are TRBV7-2 and TRBJ1-2; 10 bases agree with TRBD1. V dropped 5 bases and J dropped 3; count of bases not matched to a gene: 6. CDR3 size: 15 residues. CDR1 is SGHTA and CDR2 is FQGNSA in the germline V gene. The CDR3 region has the DNA TGTGCCAGCAGCCCAAGGACAGGGGGAGACTATGGCTACACCTTC. It specifies CASSPRTGGDYGYTF.